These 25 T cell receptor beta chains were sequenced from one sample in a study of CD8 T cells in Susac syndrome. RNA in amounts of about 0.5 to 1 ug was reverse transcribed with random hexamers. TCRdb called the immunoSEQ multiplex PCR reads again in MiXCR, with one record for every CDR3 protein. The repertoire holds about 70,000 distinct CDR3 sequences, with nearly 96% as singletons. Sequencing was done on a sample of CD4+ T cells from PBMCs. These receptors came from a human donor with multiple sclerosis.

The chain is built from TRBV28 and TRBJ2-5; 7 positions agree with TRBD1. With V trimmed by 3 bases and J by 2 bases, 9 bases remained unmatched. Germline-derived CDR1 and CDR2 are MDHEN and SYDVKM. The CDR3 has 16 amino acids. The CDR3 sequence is CASSFGRGPKQETQYF. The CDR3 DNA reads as TGTGCCAGCAGTTTTGGTAGGGGGCCAAAGCAAGAGACCCAGTACTTC.

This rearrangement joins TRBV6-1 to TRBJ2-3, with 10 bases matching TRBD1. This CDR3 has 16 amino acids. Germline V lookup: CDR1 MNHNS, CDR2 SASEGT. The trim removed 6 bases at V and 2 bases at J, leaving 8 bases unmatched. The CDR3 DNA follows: TGTGCCAGCAGCTTTCGACAGGGGGCACCCACAGATACGCAGTATTTT. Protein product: CASSFRQGAPTDTQYF.

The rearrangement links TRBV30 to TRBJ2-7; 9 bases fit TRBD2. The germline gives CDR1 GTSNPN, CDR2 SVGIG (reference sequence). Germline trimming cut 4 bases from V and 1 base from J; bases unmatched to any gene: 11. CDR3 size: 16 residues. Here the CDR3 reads CAWKRLASGVSYEQYF. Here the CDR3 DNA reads TGTGCCTGGAAGCGGTTGGCTAGCGGGGTTTCCTACGAGCAGTACTTC. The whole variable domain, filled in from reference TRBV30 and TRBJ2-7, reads SQTIHQWPATLVQPVGSPLSLECTVEGTSNPNLYWYRQAAGRGLQLLFYSVGIGQISSEVPQNLSASRPQDRQFILSSKKLLLSDSGFYLCAWKRLASGVSYEQYFGPGTRLTVT.

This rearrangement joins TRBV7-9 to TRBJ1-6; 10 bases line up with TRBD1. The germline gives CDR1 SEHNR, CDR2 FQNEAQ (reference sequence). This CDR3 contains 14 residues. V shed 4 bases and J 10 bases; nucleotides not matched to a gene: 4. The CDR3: CASSSTGGQSPLHF. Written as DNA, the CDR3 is TGTGCCAGCAGCTCGACAGGGGGCCAATCACCCCTCCACTTT.

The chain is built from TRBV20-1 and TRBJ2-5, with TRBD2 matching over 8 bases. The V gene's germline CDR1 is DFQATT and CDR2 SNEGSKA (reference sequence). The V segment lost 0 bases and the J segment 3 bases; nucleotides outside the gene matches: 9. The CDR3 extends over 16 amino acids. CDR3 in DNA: TGCAGTGCTAGAGATACTGGCGGGGGGCGGAAAGAGACCCAGTACTTC. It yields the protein CSARDTGGGRKETQYF.

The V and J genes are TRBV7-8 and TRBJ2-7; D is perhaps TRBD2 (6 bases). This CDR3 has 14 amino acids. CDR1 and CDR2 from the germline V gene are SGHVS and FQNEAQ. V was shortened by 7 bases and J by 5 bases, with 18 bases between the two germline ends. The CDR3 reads CASIPRRGGHEQYF. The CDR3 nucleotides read TGTGCCAGCATCCCAAGGAGGGGTGGACACGAGCAGTACTTC.

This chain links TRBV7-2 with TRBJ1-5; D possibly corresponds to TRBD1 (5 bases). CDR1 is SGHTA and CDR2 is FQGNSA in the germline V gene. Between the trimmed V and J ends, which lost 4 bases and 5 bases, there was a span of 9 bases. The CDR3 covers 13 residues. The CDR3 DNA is TGTGCCAGCAGCTGGGGACTTGATCAGCCCCAGCATTTT. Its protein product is CASSWGLDQPQHF.

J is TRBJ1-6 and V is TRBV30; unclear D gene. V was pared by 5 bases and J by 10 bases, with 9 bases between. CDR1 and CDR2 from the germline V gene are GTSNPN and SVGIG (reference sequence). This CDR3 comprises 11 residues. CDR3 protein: CAWALESPLHF. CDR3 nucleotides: TGTGCCTGGGCTTTAGAGTCACCCCTCCACTTT.

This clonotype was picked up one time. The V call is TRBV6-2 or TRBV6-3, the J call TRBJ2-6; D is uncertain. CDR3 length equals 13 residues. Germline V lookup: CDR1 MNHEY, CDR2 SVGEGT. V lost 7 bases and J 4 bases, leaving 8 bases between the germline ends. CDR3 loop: CASILVGANVLTF. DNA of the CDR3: TGTGCCAGCATCCTCGTAGGGGCCAACGTCCTGACTTTC.

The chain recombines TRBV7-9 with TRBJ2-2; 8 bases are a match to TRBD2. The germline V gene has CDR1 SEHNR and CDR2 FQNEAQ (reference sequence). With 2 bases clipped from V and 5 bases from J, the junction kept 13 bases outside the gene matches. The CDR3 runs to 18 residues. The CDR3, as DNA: TGTGCCAGCAGCTTACCCCTCAAGTCGGGGGGGCTAACCGGGGAGCTGTTTTTT. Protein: CASSLPLKSGGLTGELFF.

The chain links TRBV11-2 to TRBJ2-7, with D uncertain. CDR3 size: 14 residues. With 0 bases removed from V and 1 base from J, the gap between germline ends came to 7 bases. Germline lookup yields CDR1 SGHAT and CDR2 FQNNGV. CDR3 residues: CASSLDVGSYEQYF. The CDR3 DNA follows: TGTGCCAGCAGCTTAGATGTGGGGTCCTACGAGCAGTACTTC.

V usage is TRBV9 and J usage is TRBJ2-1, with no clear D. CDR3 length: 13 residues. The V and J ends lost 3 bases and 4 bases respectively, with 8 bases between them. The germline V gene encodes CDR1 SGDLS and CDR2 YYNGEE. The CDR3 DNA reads TGTGCCAGCAGCGAGGGTCCGTACAATGAGCAGTTCTTC. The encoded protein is CASSEGPYNEQFF.

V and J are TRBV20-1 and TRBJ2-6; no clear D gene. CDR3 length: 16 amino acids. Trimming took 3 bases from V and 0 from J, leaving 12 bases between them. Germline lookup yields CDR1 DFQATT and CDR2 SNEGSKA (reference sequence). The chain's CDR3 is CSASASARSGANVLTF. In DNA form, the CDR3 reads TGCAGTGCTAGCGCCAGTGCCCGCTCTGGGGCCAACGTCCTGACTTTC.

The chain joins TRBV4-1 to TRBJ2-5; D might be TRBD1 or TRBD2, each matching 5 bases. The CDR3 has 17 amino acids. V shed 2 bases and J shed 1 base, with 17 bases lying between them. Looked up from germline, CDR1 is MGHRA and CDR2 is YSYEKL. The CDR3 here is CASSQMGRQRTQETQYF. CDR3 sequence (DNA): TGCGCCAGCAGCCAAATGGGGCGTCAGCGGACCCAAGAGACCCAGTACTTC.

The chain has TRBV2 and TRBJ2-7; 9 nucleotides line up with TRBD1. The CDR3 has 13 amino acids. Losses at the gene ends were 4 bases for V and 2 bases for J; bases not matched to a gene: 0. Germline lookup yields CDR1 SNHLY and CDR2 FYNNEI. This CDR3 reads CASSGTGAYEQYF. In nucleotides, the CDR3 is TGTGCCAGCAGTGGGACAGGGGCCTACGAGCAGTACTTC.

The CDR3 DNA follows: TGCGCCAGCAGCCAAGCCCCACTAGCGGGGGCCAGGGGAAATGAGCAGTTCTTC. Translated, it gives CASSQAPLAGARGNEQFF. The chain links TRBV4-3 to TRBJ2-1; 11 positions agree with TRBD2. The CDR3 covers 18 residues. V trimming: 1 base; J trimming: 7 bases; junction bases outside the gene matches: 12. Germline values: CDR1 LGHNA, CDR2 YSLEER.

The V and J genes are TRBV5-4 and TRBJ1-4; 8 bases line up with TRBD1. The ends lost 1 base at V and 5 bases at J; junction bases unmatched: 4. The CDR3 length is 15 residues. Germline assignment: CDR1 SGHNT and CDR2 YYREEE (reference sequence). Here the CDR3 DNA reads TGTGCCAGCAGCTTGCGGACAGGGAAGAATGAAAAACTGTTTTTT. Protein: CASSLRTGKNEKLFF.

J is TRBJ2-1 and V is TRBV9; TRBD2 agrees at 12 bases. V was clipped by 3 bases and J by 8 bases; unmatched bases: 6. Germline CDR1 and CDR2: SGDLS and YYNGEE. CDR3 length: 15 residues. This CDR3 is CASSASSGGAHEQFF. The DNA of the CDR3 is TGTGCCAGCAGCGCGTCTAGCGGGGGGGCCCATGAGCAGTTCTTC.

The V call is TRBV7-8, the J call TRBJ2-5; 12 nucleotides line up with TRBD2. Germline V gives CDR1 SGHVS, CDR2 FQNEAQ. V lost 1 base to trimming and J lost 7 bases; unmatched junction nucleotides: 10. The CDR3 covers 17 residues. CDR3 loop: CASSLGGLAGSRGTQYF. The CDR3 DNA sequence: TGTGCCAGCAGCTTAGGGGGACTAGCGGGTTCCCGGGGGACCCAGTACTTC. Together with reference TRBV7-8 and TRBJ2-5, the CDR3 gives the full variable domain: GAGVSQSPRYKVAKRGQDVALRCDPISGHVSLFWYQQALGQGPEFLTYFQNEAQLDKSGLPSDRFFAERPEGSVSTLKIQRTQQEDSAVYLCASSLGGLAGSRGTQYFGPGTRLLVL.

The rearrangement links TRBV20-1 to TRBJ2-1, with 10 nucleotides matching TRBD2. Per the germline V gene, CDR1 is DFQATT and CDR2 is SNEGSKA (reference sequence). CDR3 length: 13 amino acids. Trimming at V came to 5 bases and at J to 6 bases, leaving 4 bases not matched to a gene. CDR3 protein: CSASSGGLNEQFF. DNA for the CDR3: TGCAGTGCTTCTAGCGGGGGACTCAATGAGCAGTTCTTC.

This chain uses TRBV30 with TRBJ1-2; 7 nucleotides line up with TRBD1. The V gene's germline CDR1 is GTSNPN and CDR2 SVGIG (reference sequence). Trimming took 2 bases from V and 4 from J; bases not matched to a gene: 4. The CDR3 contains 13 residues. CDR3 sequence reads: CAWSLQGIYGYTF. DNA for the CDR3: TGTGCCTGGAGTCTACAGGGGATCTATGGCTACACCTTC.

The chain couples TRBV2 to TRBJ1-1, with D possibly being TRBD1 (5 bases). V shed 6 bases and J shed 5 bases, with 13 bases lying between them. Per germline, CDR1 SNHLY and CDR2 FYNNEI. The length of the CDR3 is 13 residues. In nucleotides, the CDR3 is TGTGCCAGCAGCGCCGACAGACAAACTGAAGCTTTCTTT. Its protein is CASSADRQTEAFF.

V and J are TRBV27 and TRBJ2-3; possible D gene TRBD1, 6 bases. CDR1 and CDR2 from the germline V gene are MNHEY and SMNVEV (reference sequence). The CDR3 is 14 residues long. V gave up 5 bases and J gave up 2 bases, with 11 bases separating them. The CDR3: CASSKTGYTDTQYF. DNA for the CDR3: TGTGCCAGCAGTAAGACAGGATACACAGATACGCAGTATTTT.

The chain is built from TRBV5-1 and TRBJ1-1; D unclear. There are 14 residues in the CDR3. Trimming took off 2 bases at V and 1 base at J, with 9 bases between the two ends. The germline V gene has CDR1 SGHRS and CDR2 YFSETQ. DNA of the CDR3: TGCGCCAGCAGCTTTGGTAAGGAGAACACTGAAGCTTTCTTT. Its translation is CASSFGKENTEAFF.

In DNA form, the CDR3 reads TGTGCCAGCAGCCAGAGAAACAGGGAATTCGATGAGCAGTTCTTC. Translation: CASSQRNREFDEQFF. The chain uses TRBV3-1 and TRBJ2-1; possible D gene TRBD1, 6 bases. Deletions cut 3 bases from V and 8 bases from J, with 17 bases between. CDR3 size: 15 residues. Per germline, CDR1 LGHDT and CDR2 YNNKEL (reference sequence).